Listed here are 17 T cell receptor beta chains from one sample, sequenced in a study of cytomegalovirus exposure and HLA in healthy donors (dated by TCRdb to about 2017). The method was the immunoSEQ multiplex PCR assay. The immuneACCESS repertoire file appears here via TCRdb, limited to in-frame rearrangements. These files lack a portion of the clones; in checked studies, under half of the deficit traces to unresolved V genes, and the cause of the others is not known. Across this sample there are roughly 280,000 clones, with 70% to 90% seen only once. The ten most abundant clones make up more than 0.8% of the sample. Material: PBMCs. Receptors were obtained from a woman younger than 35 in good health and CMV-seronegative.

The genes are TRBV5-1 and TRBJ1-3, with D hard to call. The CDR3 totals 15 residues. V gave up 2 bases and J gave up 0 bases, with 9 bases separating them. Per the germline V gene, CDR1 is SGHRS and CDR2 is YFSETQ. DNA of the CDR3: TGCGCCAGCAGCTTACGCACCGGCTCTGGAAACACCATATATTTT. It translates to CASSLRTGSGNTIYF.

V is TRBV15 and J is TRBJ2-3, with 14 bases identical to TRBD2. The CDR3 consists of 17 residues. The V gene end was trimmed by 6 bases and the J gene end by 6 bases; junction bases not matched to a gene: 11. CDR1 and CDR2 (germline): LNHNV, YYDKDF (reference sequence). The CDR3 DNA reads TGTGCCACCAGTATACCGGGACTAGCGGGAGTTAGGGATACGCAGTATTTT. It specifies CATSIPGLAGVRDTQYF.

V usage is TRBV9 and J usage is TRBJ2-3; 12 positions agree with TRBD2. This CDR3 is 15 amino acids long. Trimming took 0 bases from V and 6 from J; bases not matched to a gene: 2. CDR1 is SGDLS and CDR2 is YYNGEE in the germline V gene. CDR3 residues: CASSVASGGVDTQYF. CDR3 sequence (DNA): TGTGCCAGCAGCGTAGCTAGCGGGGGGGTGGATACGCAGTATTTT.

The chain joins TRBV5-4 to TRBJ2-2; the D gene is possibly TRBD2 (6 bases). V lost 4 bases and J lost 4, with 14 bases in between. Germline CDR1 and CDR2: SGHNT and YYREEE (reference sequence). The CDR3 spans 15 residues. CDR3 protein: CASSQTGLSTGELFF. The CDR3 bases are TGTGCCAGCAGCCAGACGGGACTCAGCACCGGGGAGCTGTTTTTT.

DNA for the CDR3: TGTGCCAGCAGTGACCGGACAGGGGGCGACACCGGGGAGCTGTTTTTT. It specifies CASSDRTGGDTGELFF. V usage is TRBV6-4 and J usage is TRBJ2-2; 11 bases line up with TRBD1. The CDR3 extends over 16 amino acids. Germline V gene sequence: CDR1 MRHNA, CDR2 SNTAGT. V shed 2 bases, J shed 3 bases, and the junction held 2 bases outside the gene matches.

V is TRBV2 and J is TRBJ1-5, with D unclear. The CDR3 extends over 12 amino acids. Germline assignment: CDR1 SNHLY and CDR2 FYNNEI. Trimming cost V 6 bases and J 7 bases, with 10 bases left between them. As DNA, the CDR3 is TGTGCCAGCAGCAGACTTCTCCAGCCCCAGCATTTT. This encodes CASSRLLQPQHF.

The J gene is TRBJ1-4, the V gene TRBV5-1; 7 bases align to TRBD1. After removal of 3 bases from V and 10 bases from J, the junction contained 6 bases not matched to a gene. The CDR3 loop spans 13 amino acids. Germline V gene data show CDR1 as SGHRS and CDR2 as YFSETQ. The CDR3 region is CASSSGTEGKLFF. The CDR3 DNA reads TGCGCCAGCAGCTCCGGGACAGAAGGAAAACTGTTTTTT.

The V gene is TRBV28, the J gene TRBJ2-2; 13 nucleotides agree with TRBD2. The V and J ends lost 10 bases and 0 bases, in that order; junction bases with no gene match: 14. The CDR3 is made up of 19 amino acids. Germline V gene data show CDR1 as MDHEN and CDR2 as SYDVKM. CDR3 residues: CATYHPGLAGDPNTGELFF. The DNA of the CDR3 is TGTGCCACCTACCATCCCGGACTAGCGGGGGACCCGAACACCGGGGAGCTGTTTTTT.

The rearrangement joins TRBV5-1 to TRBJ2-5, with TRBD1 as a possible D gene (5 bases). V was trimmed by 3 bases and J by 1 base, leaving 10 bases between them. Germline CDR1 is SGHRS and CDR2 is YFSETQ. The CDR3 is made up of 14 amino acids. CDR3 nucleotide sequence: TGCGCCAGCAGCTGGCAGGGTGGCCAAGAGACCCAGTACTTC. This gives the protein CASSWQGGQETQYF.

The V call is TRBV29-1, the J call TRBJ2-2, with TRBD2 identical over 10 bases. The germline V gene encodes CDR1 SQVTM and CDR2 ANQGSEA. The CDR3 contains 14 residues. V shed 3 bases, J shed 4 bases, and the junction held 2 bases outside the gene matches. CDR3 DNA sequence: TGCAGCGTTGAGAGCGGGAGGGCCACCGGGGAGCTGTTTTTT. It translates to CSVESGRATGELFF.

This chain links TRBV27 with TRBJ2-3; TRBD2 agrees at 12 bases. This CDR3 has 16 residues. Unmatched junction bases numbered 9, after V lost 5 bases and J lost 6 bases. Germline values: CDR1 MNHEY, CDR2 SMNVEV (reference sequence). CDR3 bases: TGTGCCAGCAGTCACCTAGCGGGGGGGAGGGGCGATACGCAGTATTTT. It codes for CASSHLAGGRGDTQYF.

The J gene is TRBJ1-2, the V gene TRBV6-5; no clear D. Germline values: CDR1 MNHEY, CDR2 SVGAGI. The CDR3 sequence is 12 residues long. Trimming took off 8 bases at V and 2 bases at J, with 9 bases between the two ends. Here the CDR3 reads CASQTGNYGYTF. The CDR3 DNA reads as TGTGCCAGCCAGACGGGGAACTATGGCTACACCTTC.

The V gene is TRBV5-1, the J gene TRBJ2-3, with 8 bases aligning to TRBD1. CDR1 and CDR2 (germline): SGHRS, YFSETQ. This CDR3 is 14 amino acids long. Unmatched junction bases numbered 1, after V lost 1 base and J lost 3 bases. The CDR3 region has the DNA TGCGCCAGCAGCTTGAACAGGGGGACAGATACGCAGTATTTT. This sequence encodes CASSLNRGTDTQYF.

V usage is TRBV2 and J usage is TRBJ1-2; the match to TRBD1 covers 9 bases. V gave up 2 bases and J gave up 7 bases; unmatched junction bases: 8. Germline V gives CDR1 SNHLY, CDR2 FYNNEI. The CDR3 sequence is 15 residues long. The CDR3 loop is CASSERGQGSGGYTF. CDR3 nucleotide sequence: TGTGCCAGCAGTGAAAGGGGACAGGGTTCCGGTGGCTACACCTTC.

The chain links TRBV7-9 to TRBJ2-3, with 7 bases aligning to TRBD1. From germline, CDR1 is SEHNR and CDR2 FQNEAQ (reference sequence). V shed 7 bases, J shed 5 bases, and the junction held 6 bases outside the gene matches. The CDR3 runs 13 residues. CDR3 protein: CASITSGGDTQYF. The CDR3 DNA sequence: TGTGCCAGCATTACCTCAGGGGGAGATACGCAGTATTTT.

J is TRBJ2-3 and V is TRBV6-5; D is possibly TRBD2 (5 bases). Germline V gene sequence: CDR1 MNHEY, CDR2 SVGAGI. The germline V and J ends were trimmed by 2 bases and 4 bases, with 13 bases remaining between them. The CDR3 has 15 residues. The CDR3 here is CASSYLPSSPDTQYF. CDR3 nucleotide sequence: TGTGCCAGCAGTTACCTCCCTAGCAGCCCAGATACGCAGTATTTT.

The J gene is TRBJ2-1, the V gene TRBV5-4, with 9 bases fitting TRBD2. The CDR3 runs 16 residues. Germline CDR1 and CDR2: SGHNT and YYREEE (reference sequence). Trimming removed 5 bases from V and 0 bases from J; junction bases left unmatched: 6. Written as DNA, the CDR3 is TGTGCCAGCAGTACCCTTAGCGGGAGCTCCTACAATGAGCAGTTCTTC. Its translation: CASSTLSGSSYNEQFF.